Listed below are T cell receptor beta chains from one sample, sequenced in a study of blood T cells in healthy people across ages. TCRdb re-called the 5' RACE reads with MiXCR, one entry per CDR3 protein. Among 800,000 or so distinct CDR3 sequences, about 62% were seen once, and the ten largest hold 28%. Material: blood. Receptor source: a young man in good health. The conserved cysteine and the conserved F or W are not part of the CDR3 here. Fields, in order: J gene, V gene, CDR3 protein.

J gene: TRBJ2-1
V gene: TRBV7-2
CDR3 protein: ASSYLAGQGANEQF

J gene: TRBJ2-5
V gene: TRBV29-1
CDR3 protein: SVHPLMYQETQY

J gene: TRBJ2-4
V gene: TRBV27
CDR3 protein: ASRYAQLAKNIQY

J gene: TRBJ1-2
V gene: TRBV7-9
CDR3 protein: ASSSLTVAGVYGYT

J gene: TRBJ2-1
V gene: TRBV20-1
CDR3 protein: SARVQGARNEQF

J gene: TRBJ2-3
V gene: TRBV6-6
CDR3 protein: ASNTDRGGTDTQY

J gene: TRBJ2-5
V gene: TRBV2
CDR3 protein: ASIFDLLETQY

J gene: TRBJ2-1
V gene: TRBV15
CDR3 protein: ATTYRTGTYNEQF

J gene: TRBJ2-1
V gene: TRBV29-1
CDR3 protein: SVQGARNEQF

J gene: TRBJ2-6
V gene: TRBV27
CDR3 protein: ASSPDMEDSGANVLT

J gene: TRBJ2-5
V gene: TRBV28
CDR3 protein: ASRGTAKGTQY

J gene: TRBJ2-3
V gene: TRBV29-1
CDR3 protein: SVDGGGARDTQY

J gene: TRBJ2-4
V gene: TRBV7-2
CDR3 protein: ASSLQGKNIQY

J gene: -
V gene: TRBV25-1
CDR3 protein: ASSDPRPSGEQY

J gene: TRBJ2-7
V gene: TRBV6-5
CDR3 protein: ASSQGVGGLEQY

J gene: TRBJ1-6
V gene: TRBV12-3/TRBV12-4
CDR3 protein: ASSRDVRYNSPLH

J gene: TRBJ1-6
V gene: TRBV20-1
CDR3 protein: SASHKGQGNSPLH

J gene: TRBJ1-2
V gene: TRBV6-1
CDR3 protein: ASSEKTVGYT

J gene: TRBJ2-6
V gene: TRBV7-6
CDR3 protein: ASSQWAGANVLT

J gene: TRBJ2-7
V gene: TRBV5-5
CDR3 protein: ASSPDYYEQY

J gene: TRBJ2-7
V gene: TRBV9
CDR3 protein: ASSATPGGAYEQY

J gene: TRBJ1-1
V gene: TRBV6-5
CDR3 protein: ASSELTGRGTEAL

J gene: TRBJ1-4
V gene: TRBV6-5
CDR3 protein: ASSFLGDRRGEKLF

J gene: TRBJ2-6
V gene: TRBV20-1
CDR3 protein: SARDGSFGANVLT

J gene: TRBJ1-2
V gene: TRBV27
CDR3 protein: ASSLLPYLENYGYT

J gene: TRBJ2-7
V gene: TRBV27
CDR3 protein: ASSPGTGGGEQY

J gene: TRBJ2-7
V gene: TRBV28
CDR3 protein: ASSGDGQGLYEQY

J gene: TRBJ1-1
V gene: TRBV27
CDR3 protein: ASSEGAGLNTEAF

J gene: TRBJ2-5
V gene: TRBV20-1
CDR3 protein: SARDEAGGTYGQY

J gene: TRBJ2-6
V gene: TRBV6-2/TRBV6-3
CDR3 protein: ASIQAGANVLT

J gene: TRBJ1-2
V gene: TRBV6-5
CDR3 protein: ASSSSGTGVGGYT

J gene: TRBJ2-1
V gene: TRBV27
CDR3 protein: ASSSHQRGAEQF

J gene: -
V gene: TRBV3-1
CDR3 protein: ASSQQNVRYEQY

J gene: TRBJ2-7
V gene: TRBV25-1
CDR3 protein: ASSVGTGYEQY

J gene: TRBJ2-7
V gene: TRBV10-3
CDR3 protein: AISEGTASYEQY

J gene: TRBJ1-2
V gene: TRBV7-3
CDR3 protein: ASSLLGGQGPSGYT

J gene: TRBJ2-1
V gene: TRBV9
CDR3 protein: ASGGSGPSYNEQF

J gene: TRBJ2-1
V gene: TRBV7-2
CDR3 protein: ASSSGLAGAIDEQF

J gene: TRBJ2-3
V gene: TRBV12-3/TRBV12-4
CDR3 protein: ASSPTAGGDTQY

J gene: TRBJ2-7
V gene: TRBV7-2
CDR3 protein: ASSLDTIFYEQY

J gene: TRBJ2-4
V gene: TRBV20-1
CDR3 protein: SARALGLAVAKNIQY

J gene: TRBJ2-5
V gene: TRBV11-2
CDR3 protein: ASSLEGTRGHGETQY

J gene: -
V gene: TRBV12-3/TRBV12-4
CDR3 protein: ASSLVGGRDEQY

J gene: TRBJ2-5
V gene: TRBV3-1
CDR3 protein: ASSPSQAQETQY